This TCR beta chain is from a study of cytomegalovirus exposure and HLA in healthy donors. Overall study: Earlier findings included 100 million to 130 million unique TCR beta sequences obtained from 180 million or so T cells.

V lost 4 bases to trimming and J lost 5 bases; unmatched junction nucleotides: 10. The CDR3 extends over 16 amino acids. CDR1 and CDR2 from the germline V gene are LGHNA and YSLEER. This PCR relied on a set of 60 Vbeta primers and 13 Jbeta primers. Clones were read by immunoSEQ multiplex PCR, and TCRdb kept only the in-frame ones, dropping some. The table lists 90,000 to 150,000 clones, 63% of them singletons, with 8% to 10% in the top ten. Study conclusions and caveats: The only immune exposure information that was available was CMV serostatus.

About this clone itself: Its antigen is unidentified.

The rearrangement joins TRBV4-3 to TRBJ2-7, with 11 positions matching TRBD1. The sample taken for sequencing was PBMCs. This clonotype was obtained from a man aged 40-49 years in good health and CMV-seropositive. CDR3 residues: CASSRNPPGQGDEQYF. DNA for the CDR3: TGCGCCAGCAGCCGTAACCCCCCGGGACAGGGGGACGAGCAGTACTTC.